Following are 10 T cell receptor beta chains from one sample sequenced in a study of T cell responses to AZD1222 COVID-19 vaccine. Sequencing was performed with immunoSEQ multiplex PCR; in TCRdb, only in-frame clones are kept and a portion is missing. The sample has approximately 150,000 clones, roughly 87% seen once; the top ten hold less than 6.5%. Specimen: peripheral blood, collected 28 days after the second AZD1222 dose. The receptor source for this set is an adult who received the AZD1222 COVID-19 vaccine.

CDR3 residues: CASRRERALSNSPLHF. In nucleotides, the CDR3 is TGTGCCAGCCGCCGGGAAAGGGCCCTAAGTAATTCACCCCTCCACTTT. This chain links TRBV27 with TRBJ1-6; D gene ambiguous. CDR1 is MNHEY and CDR2 is SMNVEV in the germline V gene (reference sequence). CDR3 size: 16 residues. V gave up 8 bases and J gave up 6 bases, with 20 bases separating them.

The chain joins TRBV7-2 to TRBJ2-1; no reliable D call. V was cut by 3 bases and J by 3 bases, with 12 bases left in between. The CDR3 loop spans 15 amino acids. Germline CDR1 and CDR2: SGHTA and FQGNSA. In DNA, the CDR3 is TGTGCCAGCAGCTTGGAGTTAACCTTCTACAATGAGCAGTTCTTC. Its translation is CASSLELTFYNEQFF. Together with reference TRBV7-2 and TRBJ2-1, the CDR3 gives the full variable domain: GAGVSQSPSNKVTEKGKDVELRCDPISGHTALYWYRQSLGQGLEFLIYFQGNSAPDKSGLPSDRFSAERTGGSVSTLTIQRTQQEDSAVYLCASSLELTFYNEQFFGPGTRLTVL.

The rearrangement uses TRBV2 and TRBJ2-5, with 8 bases fitting TRBD1. The CDR3 totals 13 residues. Germline trimming cut 8 bases from V and 1 base from J; bases unmatched to any gene: 3. The germline gives CDR1 SNHLY, CDR2 FYNNEI. The CDR3 reads CASGQGVQETQYF. CDR3 bases: TGTGCCAGCGGACAGGGTGTCCAAGAGACCCAGTACTTC.

V and J are TRBV28 and TRBJ2-7; unclear D gene. Between the trimmed V and J ends, which lost 4 bases and 5 bases, there was a span of 15 bases. The germline V gene encodes CDR1 MDHEN and CDR2 SYDVKM. CDR3 length: 14 amino acids. CDR3 loop: CASSSPPQDDEQYF. The CDR3, as DNA: TGTGCCAGCAGTTCCCCCCCTCAGGATGACGAGCAGTACTTC.

The count of this clone is one. The chain links TRBV5-1 to TRBJ1-2; D might be TRBD1 (5 bases). CDR1 and CDR2 (germline): SGHRS, YFSETQ. Trimming stripped 0 bases from V and 0 bases from J, with 12 bases between. This CDR3 comprises 16 residues. CDR3 bases: TGCGCCAGCAGCTTGGAGGGGACGCCCGCTAACTATGGCTACACCTTC. As protein: CASSLEGTPANYGYTF. The complete variable domain, with remaining parts taken from reference TRBV5-1 and TRBJ1-2, reads KAGVTQTPRYLIKTRGQQVTLSCSPISGHRSVSWYQQTPGQGLQFLFEYFSETQRNKGNFPGRFSGRQFSNSRSEMNVSTLELGDSALYLCASSLEGTPANYGYTFGSGTRLTVV.

In DNA, the CDR3 is TGTGCCACCAGCAGAGATCGGAACACTGAAGCTTTCTTT. It is translated as CATSRDRNTEAFF. V gene TRBV15 combines with J gene TRBJ1-1; D gene unclear. Germline values: CDR1 LNHNV, CDR2 YYDKDF (reference sequence). This CDR3 has 13 amino acids. Deletions cut 0 bases from V and 1 base from J, with 3 bases between.

The V call is TRBV7-8, the J call TRBJ1-2, with 7 positions matching TRBD1. The trim removed 1 base at V and 6 bases at J, leaving 5 bases unmatched. The CDR3 contains 14 residues. Per the germline V gene, CDR1 is SGHVS and CDR2 is FQNEAQ. The CDR3: CASSLVLQGHGYTF. As DNA, the CDR3 is TGTGCCAGCAGCTTAGTGCTACAGGGGCATGGCTACACCTTC. Using reference TRBV7-8 and TRBJ1-2 for the parts outside the CDR3, the full variable domain is GAGVSQSPRYKVAKRGQDVALRCDPISGHVSLFWYQQALGQGPEFLTYFQNEAQLDKSGLPSDRFFAERPEGSVSTLKIQRTQQEDSAVYLCASSLVLQGHGYTFGSGTRLTVV.

This clone was detected only once. V usage is TRBV23-1 and J usage is TRBJ1-2; D is perhaps TRBD1 (5 bases). TRBV23-1 is reported as an ORF; its role is uncertain. This CDR3 has 16 amino acids. Trimming shortened V by 4 bases and J by 7 bases, and 22 bases separated the two germline ends. The CDR3 sequence is CASSLIRDRTHGGYTF. The CDR3 DNA follows: TGCGCCAGCAGTCTCATCCGGGACCGGACCCATGGTGGCTACACCTTC.

This chain links TRBV7-2 with TRBJ2-2; 8 nucleotides match TRBD2. Germline V CDR1 and CDR2: SGHTA, FQGNSA. V trimming: 6 bases; J trimming: 0 bases; junction bases outside the gene matches: 9. The CDR3 totals 17 residues. The CDR3, as DNA: TGTGCCAGCAGTCTCCTAGCGGGCACCGCGAACACCGGGGAGCTGTTTTTT. Residues: CASSLLAGTANTGELFF.

This chain links TRBV5-1 with TRBJ1-4; D is possibly TRBD1 (5 bases). The CDR3 covers 16 residues. The germline gives CDR1 SGHRS, CDR2 YFSETQ. With 0 bases removed from V and 6 bases from J, the gap between germline ends came to 15 bases. The CDR3 DNA sequence: TGCGCCAGCAGCTTGGGATCCCCAGGGAGGGATGAAAAACTGTTTTTT. Protein sequence: CASSLGSPGRDEKLFF. Looking up the rest from reference TRBV5-1 and TRBJ1-4 gives the full variable domain: KAGVTQTPRYLIKTRGQQVTLSCSPISGHRSVSWYQQTPGQGLQFLFEYFSETQRNKGNFPGRFSGRQFSNSRSEMNVSTLELGDSALYLCASSLGSPGRDEKLFFGSGTQLSVL.